The 30 T cell receptor beta chains in this list originate from one sample, sequenced in a study of OX40 agonist ivuxolimab in advanced cancers. TCRdb's copy holds only in-frame clones and misses some; the assay was immunoSEQ multiplex PCR. This table has approximately 60,000 clones, about 82% appearing once. The sequenced sample was CD4+ or CD8+ T cells sorted from blood, obtained in a trial of the OX40 agonist ivuxolimab. The receptors shown here come from an adult with an advanced solid tumor such as melanoma, head and neck, liver or kidney cancer.

This clone has just one count. This chain links TRBV5-4 with TRBJ1-1, with 9 nucleotides matching TRBD1. Trimming at V came to 3 bases and at J to 4 bases, leaving 7 bases not matched to a gene. The CDR3 is 15 amino acids. Germline assignment: CDR1 SGHNT and CDR2 YYREEE (reference sequence). DNA of the CDR3: TGTGCCAGCAGCTCAGGACAGGGGATCTTCACTGAAGCTTTCTTT. Its translation: CASSSGQGIFTEAFF.

This chain links TRBV6-5 with TRBJ2-5, with D unclear. The CDR3 is made up of 11 amino acids. Trimming shortened V by 6 bases and J by 1 base, and 3 bases separated the two germline ends. Germline lookup yields CDR1 MNHEY and CDR2 SVGAGI. The CDR3 DNA follows: TGTGCCAGCAGACGCCAAGAGACCCAGTACTTC. Residues: CASRRQETQYF.

The V call is TRBV9, the J call TRBJ2-6; D perhaps matches TRBD1 (5 bases). Trimming removed 4 bases at V and 4 bases at J, with 12 bases between. The germline gives CDR1 SGDLS, CDR2 YYNGEE. CDR3 length: 15 amino acids. CDR3 sequence reads: CASSIQDWGANVLTF. In nucleotides, the CDR3 is TGTGCCAGCAGCATACAGGATTGGGGGGCCAACGTCCTGACTTTC.

The chain uses TRBV18 and TRBJ1-6; 7 positions agree with TRBD1. The J segment lost 8 bases and the V segment lost 3 bases, leaving 4 bases of the junction unmatched. The CDR3 is made up of 14 amino acids. In germline, CDR1 is KGHSH, CDR2 LQKENI. This CDR3 reads CASSPRDRYSPLHF. The CDR3 DNA reads TGTGCCAGCTCACCCCGGGACAGATATTCACCCCTCCACTTT.

This clone was detected once. The chain links TRBV4-3 to TRBJ2-1; tentatively, D is TRBD2 (5 bases). V gave up 5 bases and J gave up 4 bases, with 12 bases separating them. The CDR3 totals 14 residues. Germline CDR1 and CDR2: LGHNA and YSLEER. The CDR3 loop is CASSGERVYNEQFF. The CDR3 DNA is TGCGCCAGCAGCGGAGAGAGGGTTTACAATGAGCAGTTCTTC.

The gene calls are TRBV21-1 and TRBJ2-3; TRBD1 reflects the table's D call only, with no check against the DNA. TRBV21-1 is a pseudogene segment. This CDR3 comprises 16 residues. In nucleotides, the CDR3 is TGTGCCAGCAGCAAAGGCCACAGGGGTGGCACAGATACGCAGTATTTT. Translation gives CASSKGHRGGTDTQYF.

V usage is TRBV9 and J usage is TRBJ2-5; 8 nucleotides align to TRBD2. The germline V gene has CDR1 SGDLS and CDR2 YYNGEE. J lost 4 bases, V lost 3 bases, and 11 bases had no gene match. This CDR3 is 16 amino acids long. The CDR3 is CASSDPGTSPGETQYF. The CDR3 nucleotides are TGTGCCAGCAGCGATCCAGGGACTAGTCCGGGAGAGACCCAGTACTTC. The entire variable domain, with the rest obtained from reference TRBV9 and TRBJ2-5, is as follows: DSGVTQTPKHLITATGQRVTLRCSPRSGDLSVYWYQQSLDQGLQFLIQYYNGEERAKGNILERFSAQQFPDLHSELNLSSLELGDSALYFCASSDPGTSPGETQYFGPGTRLLVL.

The rearrangement uses TRBV6-1 and TRBJ2-1; the D is unclear. The CDR3 contains 13 residues. Trimming stripped 6 bases from V and 5 bases from J, with 11 bases between. Germline V lookup: CDR1 MNHNS, CDR2 SASEGT. The CDR3 DNA reads TGTGCCAGCAGAGGGCAAAAGAACAATGAGCAGTTCTTC. It is translated as CASRGQKNNEQFF.

This rearrangement joins TRBV5-1 to TRBJ2-1; 11 bases are a match to TRBD2. The germline gives CDR1 SGHRS, CDR2 YFSETQ. Trimming at V came to 0 bases and at J to 5 bases, leaving 7 bases not matched to a gene. CDR3 length: 17 residues. The CDR3 coding sequence is TGCGCCAGCAGCTTGGCCTTTAGCGGGAGGGCGGACAATGAGCAGTTCTTC. Its protein is CASSLAFSGRADNEQFF.

The chain uses TRBV4-1 and TRBJ1-3; TRBD1 matches 8 bases. The CDR3 spans 19 residues. V lost 2 bases and J lost 0; bases outside the gene matches: 12. CDR1 and CDR2 (germline): MGHRA, YSYEKL. The CDR3 spells CASSQQGQGPKSSGNTIYF. CDR3 bases: TGCGCCAGCAGCCAACAAGGACAGGGCCCAAAGAGCTCTGGAAACACCATATATTTT.

The CDR3 protein is CASSGTVPYEQYF. For the CDR3, the DNA is TGTGCCAGTTCAGGGACGGTCCCCTACGAGCAGTACTTC. This chain uses TRBV6-5 with TRBJ2-7, with D perhaps being TRBD1 or TRBD2 (5 bases each). CDR3 length equals 13 residues. Trimming stripped 9 bases from V and 2 bases from J, with 14 bases between. CDR1 is MNHEY, CDR2 SVGAGI, per germline.

The rearrangement joins TRBV27 to TRBJ1-1; D possibly corresponds to TRBD1 (5 bases). V lost 5 bases and J lost 1, with 17 bases in between. The CDR3 covers 16 residues. Germline V gives CDR1 MNHEY, CDR2 SMNVEV (reference sequence). The CDR3 protein is CASSAAAGRANTEAFF. In DNA, the CDR3 is TGTGCCAGCAGTGCCGCCGCAGGGCGAGCGAACACTGAAGCTTTCTTT.

The table lists this clone with a count of one. This sequence joins TRBV4-3 and TRBJ2-1; possible D gene TRBD2, 6 bases. Germline V gene lookup returns CDR1 LGHNA and CDR2 YSLEER. Trimming shortened V by 1 base and J by 3 bases, and 10 bases separated the two germline ends. The CDR3 covers 15 residues. CDR3 DNA sequence: TGCGCCAGCAGCCAAGTCTTCGGGGGCTACAATGAGCAGTTCTTC. Translation gives CASSQVFGGYNEQFF.

The chain recombines TRBV9 with TRBJ2-7; perhaps D is TRBD1 or TRBD2 (6 bases each). CDR3 size: 16 residues. Germline V lookup: CDR1 SGDLS, CDR2 YYNGEE. Trimming cost V 5 bases and J 6 bases, with 24 bases left between them. The CDR3 protein is CASSAGQPRSRGEQYF. The CDR3 bases are TGTGCCAGCAGTGCGGGACAACCCCGCAGCCGAGGCGAGCAGTACTTC.

The CDR3 bases are TGTGCCAGTAGTATAGATCGGGTAGGGCCTGGGACTAGCGGGAGCCCAGATACGCAGTATTTT. This encodes CASSIDRVGPGTSGSPDTQYF. The V gene is TRBV19, the J gene TRBJ2-3; 14 positions match TRBD2. J lost 4 bases, V lost 0 bases, and 15 bases had no gene match. In germline, CDR1 is LNHDA, CDR2 SQIVND (reference sequence). This CDR3 region has 21 residues.

The chain recombines TRBV6-4 with TRBJ2-7, with TRBD2 matching over 8 bases. The CDR3 extends over 16 amino acids. Germline trimming cut 2 bases from V and 2 bases from J; bases unmatched to any gene: 8. CDR1 is MRHNA and CDR2 is SNTAGT in the germline V gene. This CDR3 reads CASSDTRGGLTYEQYF. The CDR3 coding sequence is TGTGCCAGCAGTGACACCCGGGGGGGTCTAACCTACGAGCAGTACTTC.

This clone was seen a few times. The chain combines TRBV11-1 with TRBJ1-3; D uncertain. Trimming pared 3 bases from V and 4 bases from J, leaving 13 bases between. CDR3 size: 15 residues. Germline V gene lookup returns CDR1 SGHAT and CDR2 FQDESV (reference sequence). CDR3 in DNA: TGTGCCAGCAGCTTTGAAAGAGCCTCCGGAAACACCATATATTTT. Translating it yields CASSFERASGNTIYF. Drawing the rest from reference TRBV11-1 and TRBJ1-3, the complete variable domain is EAEVAQSPRYKITEKSQAVAFWCDPISGHATLYWYRQILGQGPELLVQFQDESVVDDSQLPKDRFSAERLKGVDSTLKIQPAELGDSAMYLCASSFERASGNTIYFGEGSWLTVV.

The rearrangement links TRBV9 to TRBJ2-1; no clear D. V was trimmed by 1 base and J by 7 bases, leaving 15 bases between them. In germline, CDR1 is SGDLS, CDR2 YYNGEE. This CDR3 has 15 amino acids. The CDR3 is CASSVSDPQANEQFF. The DNA for the CDR3 is TGTGCCAGCAGCGTATCGGATCCCCAAGCTAATGAGCAGTTCTTC. The whole variable domain, remainder taken from reference TRBV9 and TRBJ2-1, is DSGVTQTPKHLITATGQRVTLRCSPRSGDLSVYWYQQSLDQGLQFLIQYYNGEERAKGNILERFSAQQFPDLHSELNLSSLELGDSALYFCASSVSDPQANEQFFGPGTRLTVL.

This clone is a singleton in its sample. The chain's CDR3 is CASSPARGNTIYF. DNA for the CDR3: TGTGCCAGCAGTCCCGCACGAGGGAACACCATATATTTT. This chain links TRBV27 with TRBJ1-3; D is undetermined. Trimming cost V 5 bases and J 7 bases, with 12 bases left between them. The CDR3 loop spans 13 amino acids. CDR1 is MNHEY and CDR2 is SMNVEV in the germline V gene (reference sequence).

This clone was observed a few times. The V call is TRBV4-2, the J call TRBJ2-5; TRBD1 is a possible D gene (5 bases). Germline V gene sequence: CDR1 LGHNA, CDR2 YNFKEQ. The CDR3 extends over 12 amino acids. With 5 bases removed from V and 3 bases from J, the gap between germline ends came to 7 bases. In DNA form, the CDR3 reads TGTGCCAGCAGCGCACAGGAAGAGACCCAGTACTTC. This gives the protein CASSAQEETQYF.

The chain recombines TRBV2 with TRBJ2-1; a weak D match, TRBD2 (5 bases). V lost 4 bases, J lost 0 bases, and 10 bases lay in between. The CDR3 is 15 residues long. The germline V gene has CDR1 SNHLY and CDR2 FYNNEI. CDR3 sequence (DNA): TGTGCCAGCAGTGGGAGGAGGAGCTCCTACAATGAGCAGTTCTTC. This sequence encodes CASSGRRSSYNEQFF.

CDR3 protein: CASREKGRLNTEAFF. DNA of the CDR3: TGTGCCAGCAGGGAGAAGGGACGGTTGAACACTGAAGCTTTCTTT. The V call is TRBV6-6, the J call TRBJ1-1; weak D call: TRBD1 (5 bases). Germline CDR1 reads MNHNY; CDR2 reads SVGAGI (reference sequence). The CDR3 has 15 amino acids. The ends were cut back, 6 bases at V and 0 bases at J, with 14 bases in the middle.

J is TRBJ1-3 and V is TRBV5-1; D is unclear. This CDR3 spans 12 amino acids. V lost 4 bases to trimming and J lost 4 bases, with 6 bases between them. The germline CDR1 and CDR2 sequences are SGHRS and YFSETQ. The CDR3 region is CASSNDGNTIYF. The CDR3 DNA reads as TGCGCCAGCAGCAACGACGGAAACACCATATATTTT.

In its sample, this clone was seen once. The chain joins TRBV19 to TRBJ2-5; D is perhaps TRBD2 (6 bases). Germline assignment: CDR1 LNHDA and CDR2 SQIVND (reference sequence). Trimming left V 10 bases short and J 4 bases short, with 16 bases between. The CDR3 sequence is 13 residues long. The CDR3 reads CATGGVGGETQYF. The CDR3 DNA is TGTGCCACCGGCGGGGTTGGAGGAGAGACCCAGTACTTC.

The chain recombines TRBV4-1 with TRBJ2-6; tentatively, D is TRBD1 (6 bases). Germline-derived CDR1 and CDR2 are MGHRA and YSYEKL. V lost 0 bases to trimming and J lost 0 bases, with 15 bases between them. The CDR3 sequence is 19 residues long. The CDR3: CASSQDPGQSFSGANVLTF. CDR3 nucleotide sequence: TGCGCCAGCAGCCAAGACCCCGGACAGTCCTTCTCTGGGGCCAACGTCCTGACTTTC.

The rearrangement uses TRBV19 and TRBJ1-4; D remains ambiguous. The germline gives CDR1 LNHDA, CDR2 SQIVND (reference sequence). Trimming shortened V by 7 bases and J by 5 bases, and 14 bases separated the two germline ends. The CDR3 length is 14 residues. In DNA form, the CDR3 reads TGTGCCAGTACCGGTCGGGCAAGAAATGAAAAACTGTTTTTT. It specifies CASTGRARNEKLFF.

The genes are TRBV5-4 and TRBJ2-2; D possibly uses TRBD1 or TRBD2 (5 bases each). Germline loops: CDR1 SGHNT, CDR2 YYREEE (reference sequence). The ends were cut back, 0 bases at V and 8 bases at J, with 11 bases in the middle. The CDR3 has 14 amino acids. For the CDR3, the DNA is TGTGCCAGCAGCTTGGCCGGGGACGGAGGGGAGCTGTTTTTT. Its protein is CASSLAGDGGELFF. The whole variable domain, remainder taken from reference TRBV5-4 and TRBJ2-2, is ETGVTQSPTHLIKTRGQQVTLRCSSQSGHNTVSWYQQALGQGPQFIFQYYREEENGRGNFPPRFSGLQFPNYSSELNVNALELDDSALYLCASSLAGDGGELFFGEGSRLTVL.

The chain carries TRBV18 and TRBJ2-5, with D unclear. V was clipped by 6 bases and J by 5 bases, with 10 bases between them. Germline CDR1 is KGHSH and CDR2 is LQKENI. The CDR3 is 12 amino acids. CDR3 sequence reads: CASSTGWETQYF. Written as DNA, the CDR3 is TGTGCCAGCTCCACCGGGTGGGAGACCCAGTACTTC. The whole variable domain, filled in from reference TRBV18 and TRBJ2-5, reads NAGVMQNPRHLVRRRGQEARLRCSPMKGHSHVYWYRQLPEEGLKFMVYLQKENIIDESGMPKERFSAEFPKEGPSILRIQQVVRGDSAAYFCASSTGWETQYFGPGTRLLVL.

The chain links TRBV11-1 to TRBJ1-1; 9 nucleotides align to TRBD1. Germline V CDR1 and CDR2: SGHAT, FQDESV (reference sequence). V trimming: 4 bases; J trimming: 1 base; junction bases outside the gene matches: 4. The CDR3 is 15 amino acids. CDR3 residues: CASSSWTGANTEAFF. The CDR3 DNA reads TGTGCCAGCAGCTCTTGGACAGGGGCGAACACTGAAGCTTTCTTT.

The chain uses TRBV30 and TRBJ2-7, with D possibly matching TRBD1 (6 bases). V dropped 2 bases and J dropped 3 bases, with 8 bases sitting between them. Germline V CDR1 and CDR2: GTSNPN, SVGIG (reference sequence). This CDR3 is 12 amino acids long. The CDR3: CAWSMDSYEQYF. The CDR3 coding sequence is TGTGCCTGGAGTATGGACAGCTACGAGCAGTACTTC.